The 29 T cell receptor beta chains reported below all come from one sample, sequenced in a study of blood T cell repertoires in COVID-19. The method was immunoSEQ multiplex PCR; TCRdb's version includes in-frame clones alone and lacks a portion of them. The top ten clones hold around 11% of a sample with roughly 180,000 clones, approximately 78% of them seen once. Sequenced sample: peripheral blood. These receptor sequences come from a woman older than 75 with COVID-19, enrolled during active disease.

The DNA of the CDR3 is TGTGCCAGCAGCTCGGTGACATCCTACAATGAGCAGTTCTTC. This gives the protein CASSSVTSYNEQFF. The chain carries TRBV5-4 and TRBJ2-1; D unclear. The V end lost 3 bases, the J end lost 1 base, and 8 bases lay between the germline ends. CDR1 is SGHNT and CDR2 is YYREEE in the germline V gene (reference sequence). This CDR3 spans 14 amino acids.

The rearrangement uses TRBV13 and TRBJ1-1; D gene unclear. This CDR3 region has 13 residues. Germline V gene sequence: CDR1 PRHDT, CDR2 FYEKMQ (reference sequence). With 7 bases removed from V and 9 bases from J, the gap between germline ends came to 18 bases. CDR3 nucleotides: TGTGCCAGCACCCTTGGACCGGGAACACAAGCTTTCTTT. The encoded protein is CASTLGPGTQAFF.

This clone has just a few counts. The V call is TRBV3-1 (or the pseudogene TRBV3-2), the J call TRBJ2-7; a possible D gene is TRBD1 (5 bases). This CDR3 is 14 amino acids long. V lost 2 bases and J lost 1, with 9 bases in between. The germline V gene encodes CDR1 LGHDT and CDR2 YNNKEL (reference sequence). The CDR3 DNA sequence: TGTGCCAGCAGCCAAAGGGGCGGTTCCTACGAGCAGTACTTC. Its translation is CASSQRGGSYEQYF.

The chain couples TRBV4-1 to TRBJ2-1, with 14 bases identical to TRBD2. After removal of 3 bases from V and 8 bases from J, the junction contained 6 bases not matched to a gene. Germline loops: CDR1 MGHRA, CDR2 YSYEKL. This CDR3 is 16 amino acids long. CDR3 DNA: TGCGCCAGCAGCCAGGCGACTAGCGGGGGGGCATATGAGCAGTTCTTC. It yields the protein CASSQATSGGAYEQFF.

This clone was counted once. The rearrangement links TRBV3-1 (or the pseudogene TRBV3-2) to TRBJ2-3; 7 bases map to TRBD1. Germline V gene sequence: CDR1 LGHDT, CDR2 YNNKEL (reference sequence). J lost 1 base, V lost 0 bases, and 4 bases had no gene match. This CDR3 has 16 amino acids. The DNA of the CDR3 is TGTGCCAGCAGCCAAGATCCCGGGACAGGCACAGATACGCAGTATTTT. This encodes CASSQDPGTGTDTQYF.

The chain uses TRBV19 and TRBJ1-2; 9 positions agree with TRBD1. Unmatched junction bases numbered 4, after V lost 5 bases and J lost 0 bases. Germline V CDR1 and CDR2: LNHDA, SQIVND (reference sequence). This CDR3 is built from 15 residues. The CDR3 DNA is TGTGCCAGTAGTGAGGACAGGGGAGCTAACTATGGCTACACCTTC. It encodes CASSEDRGANYGYTF.

The V call is TRBV19, the J call TRBJ1-4, with a tentative D call TRBD1 (5 bases). This CDR3 is 12 amino acids long. V was cut by 10 bases and J by 10 bases, with 16 bases left in between. In germline, CDR1 is LNHDA, CDR2 SQIVND (reference sequence). CDR3 loop: CATKPSQGKLFF. The CDR3, as DNA: TGTGCCACCAAACCATCCCAGGGAAAACTGTTTTTT.

The chain employs TRBV7-9 and TRBJ1-5; tentative D call: TRBD1 (5 bases). Trimming cost V 6 bases and J 0 bases, with 15 bases left between them. Germline V gene data show CDR1 as SEHNR and CDR2 as FQNEAQ (reference sequence). The CDR3 covers 16 residues. The CDR3 loop is CASSSDRSYSNQPQHF. Written as DNA, the CDR3 is TGTGCCAGCAGTTCCGACAGATCTTATAGCAATCAGCCCCAGCATTTT.

The chain recombines TRBV7-8 with TRBJ2-5; 8 nucleotides align to TRBD2. This CDR3 has 15 amino acids. CDR1 SGHVS and CDR2 FQNEAQ come from the germline V gene. Trimming cost V 5 bases and J 5 bases; bases outside gene matches: 10. CDR3 in amino acids: CASSNKRGLDETQYF. CDR3 in DNA: TGTGCCAGCAGCAACAAGCGGGGGTTGGACGAGACCCAGTACTTC.

In its sample, this clone was seen once. The chain joins TRBV27 to TRBJ2-1, with a tentative D call TRBD2 (6 bases). V dropped 4 bases and J dropped 2 bases, with 12 bases sitting between them. The CDR3 consists of 15 residues. Germline loops: CDR1 MNHEY, CDR2 SMNVEV (reference sequence). The CDR3 protein is CASSWAGSPYNEQFF. The CDR3 DNA follows: TGTGCCAGCAGTTGGGCCGGGAGCCCCTACAATGAGCAGTTCTTC.

A single count supports this clone. Other DNA sequences from this sample encode an identical CDR3 as well. The chain links TRBV30 to TRBJ1-2; perhaps TRBD1 as D (5 bases). The germline V gene encodes CDR1 GTSNPN and CDR2 SVGIG (reference sequence). This CDR3 spans 11 amino acids. V was pared by 1 base and J by 8 bases, with 8 bases between. The DNA of the CDR3 is TGTGCCTGGAGTGCGGGGGGAGGCTACACCTTC. This sequence encodes CAWSAGGGYTF.

The chain recombines TRBV5-6 with TRBJ2-7, with 7 bases lining up with TRBD2. The length of the CDR3 is 12 residues. In germline, CDR1 is SGHDT, CDR2 YYEEEE. The J segment lost 10 bases and the V segment lost 1 base, leaving 5 bases of the junction unmatched. The CDR3 protein is CASSLKGTKQYF. CDR3 sequence (DNA): TGTGCCAGCAGCTTGAAGGGGACTAAACAGTACTTC.

V gene TRBV28 combines with J gene TRBJ2-7; no firm D call. The CDR3 contains 16 residues. Trimming removed 2 bases from V and 0 bases from J, with 14 bases in between. Germline CDR1 is MDHEN and CDR2 is SYDVKM. CDR3 amino acids: CASSLAGSWSSYEQYF. The CDR3 DNA follows: TGTGCCAGCAGTTTAGCCGGTAGCTGGAGCTCCTACGAGCAGTACTTC.

This chain uses TRBV3-1 (or the pseudogene TRBV3-2) with TRBJ2-3, with D possibly matching TRBD2 (6 bases). Germline CDR1 LGHDT, CDR2 YNNKEL (reference sequence). V shed 3 bases and J shed 5 bases, with 9 bases lying between them. The CDR3 extends over 13 amino acids. CDR3 nucleotides: TGTGCCAGCAGCCAGACGGGACTAGATACGCAGTATTTT. Protein: CASSQTGLDTQYF.

The chain combines TRBV19 with TRBJ2-3, with a tentative D call TRBD2 (5 bases). CDR3 length: 15 amino acids. Trimming took off 5 bases at V and 4 bases at J, with 16 bases between the two ends. Germline V lookup: CDR1 LNHDA, CDR2 SQIVND (reference sequence). The CDR3 loop reads CASSLSGGMADTQYF. The CDR3 nucleotides read TGTGCCAGTAGTCTATCAGGAGGCATGGCAGATACGCAGTATTTT.

The rearrangement joins TRBV18 to TRBJ2-2; D is possibly TRBD2 (5 bases). V lost 4 bases, J lost 5 bases, and 14 bases lay in between. Germline V gives CDR1 KGHSH, CDR2 LQKENI. This CDR3 spans 15 amino acids. CDR3 residues: CASSLASQGTGELFF. The CDR3 bases are TGTGCCAGCTCACTGGCTAGCCAAGGGACCGGGGAGCTGTTTTTT.

The chain has TRBV5-6 and TRBJ2-5; 8 bases are a match to TRBD1. This CDR3 is 13 amino acids long. The V segment lost 5 bases and the J segment 6 bases; nucleotides outside the gene matches: 6. Germline lookup yields CDR1 SGHDT and CDR2 YYEEEE. CDR3 nucleotide sequence: TGTGCCAGCAGTATGACAGGGGAGAAGACCCAGTACTTC. Protein sequence: CASSMTGEKTQYF.

The V call is TRBV20-1, the J call TRBJ1-1; D gene unclear. The CDR3 contains 12 residues. V lost 3 bases, J lost 6 bases, and 11 bases lay in between. Germline CDR1 and CDR2: DFQATT and SNEGSKA (reference sequence). As DNA, the CDR3 is TGCAGTGCTAGTGGGCAGTACCCTGAAGCTTTCTTT. Translation: CSASGQYPEAFF.

The J gene is TRBJ2-1, the V gene TRBV5-5, with 7 bases matching TRBD2. Germline CDR1 and CDR2: SGHKS and YYEKEE (reference sequence). The ends lost 6 bases at V and 4 bases at J; junction bases unmatched: 13. The CDR3 runs to 16 residues. DNA of the CDR3: TGTGCCAGCATCGACTACTGGCCAGCGGGATACAATGAGCAGTTCTTC. Amino acid sequence: CASIDYWPAGYNEQFF.

This clone was seen a few times. The chain employs TRBV7-9 and TRBJ2-3; no definite D call. The CDR3 has 13 residues. Trimming cost V 5 bases and J 6 bases, with 12 bases left between them. Germline V gives CDR1 SEHNR, CDR2 FQNEAQ (reference sequence). The CDR3 reads CASSPRIEDTQYF. The CDR3 nucleotides read TGTGCCAGCAGCCCCAGGATCGAGGATACGCAGTATTTT.

The CDR3 sequence: CASSVDASDTGELFF. Here the CDR3 DNA reads TGTGCCAGCAGCGTAGATGCTAGCGACACCGGGGAGCTGTTTTTT. V usage is TRBV9 and J usage is TRBJ2-2; weak D call: TRBD2 (6 bases). The CDR3 covers 15 residues. Trimming took 0 bases from V and 3 from J, leaving 9 bases between them. Germline V gene lookup returns CDR1 SGDLS and CDR2 YYNGEE.

The rearrangement joins TRBV19 to TRBJ2-1; TRBD1 might be the D (5 bases). This CDR3 region has 14 residues. Germline loops: CDR1 LNHDA, CDR2 SQIVND (reference sequence). The V and J ends lost 4 bases and 4 bases respectively, with 11 bases between them. CDR3 coding DNA: TGTGCCAGTAGTAGCCAGGGCGCATACAATGAGCAGTTCTTC. It codes for CASSSQGAYNEQFF.

The chain uses TRBV29-1 and TRBJ1-1, with a possible D match to TRBD1 (6 bases). Trimming cost V 6 bases and J 3 bases, with 17 bases left between them. Germline CDR1 SQVTM, CDR2 ANQGSEA. The CDR3 is 14 amino acids. The CDR3: CSVPREGDYTEAFF. The DNA of the CDR3 is TGCAGCGTCCCCCGCGAGGGGGATTACACTGAAGCTTTCTTT.

In DNA form, the CDR3 reads TGTGCCAGCAGCTTAAGTTCCAGGGGCTATGGCTACACCTTC. Translating it yields CASSLSSRGYGYTF. The chain employs TRBV7-9 and TRBJ1-2; possible D gene TRBD1, 6 bases. Trimming removed 2 bases from V and 4 bases from J, with 11 bases in between. The CDR3 is 14 amino acids. CDR1 is SEHNR and CDR2 is FQNEAQ in the germline V gene (reference sequence).

This sequence joins TRBV4-1 and TRBJ2-1; possibly TRBD1 for D (5 bases). Per germline, CDR1 MGHRA and CDR2 YSYEKL. The V end was cut by 1 base, the J end by 6 bases, with 13 bases between. This CDR3 spans 15 amino acids. The CDR3 reads CASSQVRGILNEQFF. The CDR3 DNA is TGCGCCAGCAGCCAAGTTAGGGGCATCCTCAATGAGCAGTTCTTC.

This CDR3 reads CASSLAGGSEKLFF. The CDR3, as DNA: TGTGCCAGCAGTCTCGCGGGGGGGAGTGAAAAACTGTTTTTT. The chain uses TRBV28 and TRBJ1-4, with D possibly matching TRBD1 (5 bases). The germline CDR1 and CDR2 sequences are MDHEN and SYDVKM. This CDR3 spans 14 amino acids. Trimming stripped 5 bases from V and 7 bases from J, with 14 bases between.

The chain recombines TRBV5-1 with TRBJ1-1; D is perhaps TRBD1 (5 bases). Germline CDR1 SGHRS, CDR2 YFSETQ. V was clipped by 0 bases and J by 4 bases, with 10 bases between them. This CDR3 has 14 residues. DNA of the CDR3: TGCGCCAGCAGCTTGGCCGGGGGGACCACTGAAGCTTTCTTT. Translation gives CASSLAGGTTEAFF.

CDR3: CASSLEPDRGGKDTQYF. The CDR3 coding sequence is TGCGCCAGCAGCTTGGAGCCAGACAGGGGTGGGAAAGATACGCAGTATTTT. The chain links TRBV5-1 to TRBJ2-3, with 8 bases identical to TRBD1. The trim removed 0 bases at V and 5 bases at J, leaving 11 bases unmatched. CDR1 is SGHRS, CDR2 YFSETQ, per germline. This CDR3 comprises 17 residues. The full variable domain, completed using reference TRBV5-1 and TRBJ2-3, is KAGVTQTPRYLIKTRGQQVTLSCSPISGHRSVSWYQQTPGQGLQFLFEYFSETQRNKGNFPGRFSGRQFSNSRSEMNVSTLELGDSALYLCASSLEPDRGGKDTQYFGPGTRLTVL.

The gene calls are TRBV6-5 and TRBJ2-7; TRBD1 agrees at 8 bases. The V and J ends lost 3 bases and 6 bases, in that order; junction bases with no gene match: 13. The CDR3 runs 16 residues. Germline V gene lookup returns CDR1 MNHEY and CDR2 SVGAGI. CDR3: CASSYYSGTGTLEQYF. The CDR3, as DNA: TGTGCCAGCAGTTATTACTCCGGGACAGGCACCCTCGAGCAGTACTTC.